This T cell receptor (beta chain) is from a study of follicular helper T cells after annual influenza vaccination. The CDR3 contains 15 residues. After removal of 2 bases from V and 2 bases from J, the junction contained 3 bases not matched to a gene. Germline V gene lookup returns CDR1 ENHRY and CDR2 SYGVKD. Time point meaning: 2014-2015 season, 7 days after vaccination. Vaccine contraindications, substance abuse, HIV/AIDS, active malignancy and active illness excluded donors. Produced via immunoSEQ multiplex PCR; TCRdb's table is partial and in-frame only. The sample consists of several thousand clones, approximately 87% of them appearing once.

The chain combines TRBV10-3 with TRBJ1-5; TRBD1 matches 7 bases. This TCR derives from an adult who received the influenza vaccine. This specimen was CXCR5+ CD38- circulating T follicular helper cells from blood, taken 7 days after influenza vaccination. Subset denoted: circulating Tfh, non-naive CD4+CXCR5+PD-1+ (ICOS+CD38+ or ICOS-CD38-). For the CDR3, the DNA is TGTGCCATCAGTGAGGGACAGGAACGCAATCAGCCCCAGCATTTT. Its protein product is CAISEGQERNQPQHF.